Following are 30 T cell receptor beta chains from one sample sequenced in a study of T-cell reconstitution after alpha-beta-depleted transplantation in children. A library of TCRbeta sequences, prepared with unique molecular identifiers, was generated. TCRdb reprocessed the PCR reads via MiXCR and lists one record per CDR3 protein. The data hold some 200,000 distinct CDR3 sequences, with approximately 8.4% observed a single time. This sample comprised PBMCs, mostly from graft donor cells, obtained 360 days after TCRalphabeta/CD19-depleted stem cell transplant. The origin of the receptors is a male patient aged 2-15 years who had a stem cell transplant for acute myeloid leukemia, so the T cells may come from the graft donor.

This clonotype was seen a handful of times. V gene TRBV20-1 combines with J gene TRBJ1-2; TRBD1 is a possible D gene (5 bases). CDR3 size: 16 residues. Germline-derived CDR1 and CDR2 are DFQATT and SNEGSKA (reference sequence). V was pared by 4 bases and J by 4 bases, with 22 bases between. As DNA, the CDR3 is TGCAGTGCTACGGGGACCGCGGGACTGCAAGGCTATGGCTACACCTTC. It codes for CSATGTAGLQGYGYTF.

This clonotype was counted many times. This chain uses TRBV9 with TRBJ2-1, with 7 bases lining up with TRBD2. V was pared by 0 bases and J by 3 bases, with 6 bases of the junction left unmatched. The CDR3 runs 16 residues. Germline CDR1 reads SGDLS; CDR2 reads YYNGEE. The CDR3 is CASSVGRELDYNEQFF. CDR3 sequence (DNA): TGTGCCAGCAGCGTAGGGCGGGAGTTGGACTACAATGAGCAGTTCTTC.

This clonotype was seen many times. V gene TRBV5-1 combines with J gene TRBJ2-5; D uncertain. The germline V gene encodes CDR1 SGHRS and CDR2 YFSETQ. This CDR3 is 12 amino acids long. V lost 0 bases and J lost 5, with 5 bases in between. DNA for the CDR3: TGCGCCAGCAGCTTGGACGTTGAGACCCAGTACTTC. This sequence encodes CASSLDVETQYF.

This clonotype was picked up a small number of times. V is TRBV12-3 or TRBV12-4 and J is TRBJ1-5; 7 bases map to TRBD1. J gave up 4 bases and V 3 bases, and 6 bases lay outside the gene matches. The length of the CDR3 is 15 residues. The CDR3 DNA reads TGTGCCAGCAGTTTGGAGGGGGCCCTTAATCAGCCCCAGCATTTT. It is translated as CASSLEGALNQPQHF.

This clonotype was recorded a few times. This sequence joins TRBV18 and TRBJ2-7; 8 bases line up with TRBD2. With V trimmed by 6 bases and J by 6 bases, 10 bases remained unmatched. The CDR3 has 14 residues. Looked up from germline, CDR1 is KGHSH and CDR2 is LQKENI. CDR3: CASSSGGFTREQYF. For the CDR3, the DNA is TGTGCCAGCTCCTCGGGGGGGTTCACTCGCGAGCAGTACTTC.

The chain links TRBV7-9 to TRBJ2-7, with D possibly matching TRBD1 (5 bases). The germline gives CDR1 SEHNR, CDR2 FQNEAQ (reference sequence). The V end was cut by 4 bases, the J end by 0 bases, with 10 bases between. CDR3 length equals 14 residues. DNA of the CDR3: TGTGCCAGCAGCTCTGCGACAGTCTCCTACGAGCAGTACTTC. Translated: CASSSATVSYEQYF.

The V gene is TRBV27, the J gene TRBJ2-7; 8 bases match TRBD1. The CDR3 length is 17 residues. The ends lost 2 bases at V and 1 base at J; junction bases unmatched: 10. The germline V gene encodes CDR1 MNHEY and CDR2 SMNVEV (reference sequence). The chain's CDR3 is CASSLRGHGTGSYEQYF. In DNA, the CDR3 is TGTGCCAGCAGTTTACGGGGCCACGGGACAGGTTCCTACGAGCAGTACTTC.

Notes on this clonotype: A clone one base away is much larger, so this may be a read error. The rearrangement uses TRBV7-2 and TRBJ1-1, with no clear D. The CDR3 runs 15 residues. Germline values: CDR1 SGHTA, CDR2 FQGNSA. V shed 1 base and J shed 4 bases, with 13 bases lying between them. Written as DNA, the CDR3 is TGTGCCAGCAGCTTAGTTCAGGCGAGCAGCACTGAAGCTTTCTTT. Translation gives CASSLVQASSTEAFF.

V is TRBV15 and J is TRBJ2-1; D is undetermined. Germline V gene lookup returns CDR1 LNHNV and CDR2 YYDKDF (reference sequence). CDR3 length equals 15 residues. V shed 5 bases and J shed 0 bases, with 11 bases lying between them. This CDR3 is CATSPRTNSYNEQFF. The CDR3 DNA reads as TGTGCCACCAGCCCTAGGACGAACTCCTACAATGAGCAGTTCTTC.

This clonotype occurred a few times. The chain couples TRBV4-1 to TRBJ2-7, with 8 nucleotides matching TRBD2. The ends lost 1 base at V and 3 bases at J; junction bases unmatched: 11. CDR1 is MGHRA and CDR2 is YSYEKL in the germline V gene. CDR3 size: 17 residues. Here the CDR3 reads CASSQVNRISGSYEQYF. For the CDR3, the DNA is TGCGCCAGCAGCCAAGTAAACCGTATCAGCGGGAGCTACGAGCAGTACTTC.

This clonotype was counted ten times or more. The CDR3 is CASSFYEQGGTEAFF. DNA of the CDR3: TGCGCCAGCAGCTTTTATGAACAGGGAGGAACTGAAGCTTTCTTT. The genes are TRBV5-1 and TRBJ1-1; D perhaps matches TRBD1 (6 bases). Germline V gives CDR1 SGHRS, CDR2 YFSETQ. This CDR3 has 15 residues. V was pared by 2 bases and J by 5 bases, with 16 bases between.

This clonotype appeared many times. As DNA, the CDR3 is TGTGCCATCAGTGCGAGGACAGGCTCCTACGAGCAGTACTTC. Protein sequence: CAISARTGSYEQYF. The chain links TRBV10-3 to TRBJ2-7; 7 nucleotides align to TRBD1. There are 14 residues in the CDR3. The germline V gene encodes CDR1 ENHRY and CDR2 SYGVKD. Trimming cost V 4 bases and J 0 bases; bases outside gene matches: 3.

Remarks on this clonotype: A much larger clone lies one base from this, so it may be a read error. The chain uses TRBV10-3 and TRBJ1-1, with D tentatively TRBD1 (5 bases). The length of the CDR3 is 14 residues. Germline CDR1 ENHRY, CDR2 SYGVKD. The CDR3 nucleotides read TGTGCCATCGGACCGACAGAACCGAACGCTGAAGCTTTCTTT. It codes for CAIGPTEPNAEAFF.

This clonotype rates as medium-sized. The chain has TRBV29-1 and TRBJ2-3, with D possibly matching TRBD1 (7 bases). CDR1 is SQVTM, CDR2 ANQGSEA, per germline. This CDR3 is built from 12 residues. V was shortened by 4 bases and J by 5 bases, with 10 bases between the two germline ends. The CDR3: CSVGQGGDTQYF. CDR3 bases: TGCAGCGTTGGGCAGGGGGGAGATACGCAGTATTTT.

The chain joins TRBV3-1 to TRBJ2-5; 7 nucleotides agree with TRBD1. The V gene end was trimmed by 1 base and the J gene end by 0 bases; junction bases not matched to a gene: 8. CDR1 LGHDT and CDR2 YNNKEL come from the germline V gene (reference sequence). CDR3 length: 17 residues. The CDR3 spells CASSQGYDRANQETQYF. CDR3 in DNA: TGTGCCAGCAGCCAAGGTTATGACAGGGCGAACCAAGAGACCCAGTACTTC.

This clonotype was recorded many times. The rearrangement links TRBV5-1 to TRBJ2-2; D call uncertain. Germline V lookup: CDR1 SGHRS, CDR2 YFSETQ. This CDR3 region has 13 residues. V lost 5 bases and J 0 bases, leaving 5 bases between the germline ends. CDR3 loop: CASRHTNTGELFF. CDR3 DNA: TGCGCCAGCAGGCATACGAACACCGGGGAGCTGTTTTTT.

This clonotype appeared many times. The chain recombines TRBV9 with TRBJ1-3; D is perhaps TRBD1 (6 bases). Germline V CDR1 and CDR2: SGDLS, YYNGEE. V lost 4 bases to trimming and J lost 1 base, with 9 bases between them. The CDR3 totals 14 residues. CDR3 region: CASSPDSSGNTIYF. In nucleotides, the CDR3 is TGTGCCAGCAGCCCGGACAGTTCTGGAAACACCATATATTTT.

This clonotype was observed at least ten times. The chain recombines TRBV7-9 with TRBJ2-3, with D unresolved. V lost 7 bases and J lost 6, with 8 bases in between. The CDR3 is 11 residues long. In germline, CDR1 is SEHNR, CDR2 FQNEAQ (reference sequence). The CDR3 nucleotides read TGTGCCAGCACCCTTGGGGATACGCAGTATTTT. It is translated as CASTLGDTQYF.

This clonotype was seen a few times. The rearrangement uses TRBV27 and TRBJ2-7; 12 bases are a match to TRBD2. Losses at the gene ends were 6 bases for V and 11 bases for J; bases not matched to a gene: 11. Germline CDR1 is MNHEY and CDR2 is SMNVEV (reference sequence). This CDR3 is built from 14 residues. This CDR3 reads CASRPRLAGEAKYF. In nucleotides, the CDR3 is TGTGCCAGCAGGCCAAGACTAGCGGGAGAGGCTAAGTACTTC.

There are a few counts of this clonotype. The chain has TRBV18 and TRBJ1-5; 12 nucleotides line up with TRBD1. CDR3 size: 18 residues. Germline V gene data show CDR1 as KGHSH and CDR2 as LQKENI. The V and J ends lost 2 bases and 5 bases, in that order; junction bases with no gene match: 10. For the CDR3, the DNA is TGTGCCAGCTCACCAGACGGGACAGGGGGCCGGTTCTATCAGCCCCAGCATTTT. This translates into CASSPDGTGGRFYQPQHF.

The sample holds many counts of this clonotype. This chain connects TRBV7-8 to TRBJ1-1, with D perhaps TRBD1 (5 bases). V was cut by 1 base and J by 1 base, with 10 bases left in between. This CDR3 region has 15 residues. Germline values: CDR1 SGHVS, CDR2 FQNEAQ. CDR3 bases: TGTGCCAGCAGCTTAGGGGGACTGGGGAACACTGAAGCTTTCTTT. Translating it yields CASSLGGLGNTEAFF. The variable domain in full, with the rest retrieved from reference TRBV7-8 and TRBJ1-1, is GAGVSQSPRYKVAKRGQDVALRCDPISGHVSLFWYQQALGQGPEFLTYFQNEAQLDKSGLPSDRFFAERPEGSVSTLKIQRTQQEDSAVYLCASSLGGLGNTEAFFGQGTRLTVV.

The V gene is TRBV11-3, the J gene TRBJ2-3, with TRBD1 matching over 9 bases. V lost 1 base, J lost 6 bases, and 5 bases stayed unmatched. Per the germline V gene, CDR1 is SGHNT and CDR2 is YENEEA. The CDR3 loop spans 15 amino acids. CDR3 coding DNA: TGTGCCAGCAGCTTAGGGACAGGGGTGTACGATACGCAGTATTTT. Translating gives CASSLGTGVYDTQYF.

This clonotype was recorded at least ten times. The chain links TRBV7-3 to TRBJ2-1, with 11 positions matching TRBD2. The germline V gene has CDR1 SGHTA and CDR2 FQGTGA. V shed 1 base, J shed 9 bases, and the junction held 11 bases outside the gene matches. The CDR3 sequence is 17 residues long. In DNA form, the CDR3 reads TGTGCCAGCAGCTTAAAGGTCGGGCTAGCGGGAGGTACTGAGCAGTTCTTC. Translated: CASSLKVGLAGGTEQFF. Drawing the rest from reference TRBV7-3 and TRBJ2-1, the complete variable domain is GAGVSQTPSNKVTEKGKYVELRCDPISGHTALYWYRQSLGQGPEFLIYFQGTGAADDSGLPNDRFFAVRPEGSVSTLKIQRTERGDSAVYLCASSLKVGLAGGTEQFFGPGTRLTVL.

This clonotype was counted many times. J is TRBJ2-2 and V is TRBV7-2; D unresolved. Trimming took off 1 base at V and 4 bases at J, with 7 bases between the two ends. CDR1 SGHTA and CDR2 FQGNSA come from the germline V gene. The CDR3 runs to 14 residues. The DNA for the CDR3 is TGTGCCAGCAGCTTAGACATATTCACCGGGGAGCTGTTTTTT. This sequence encodes CASSLDIFTGELFF. Variable domain in full (rest from reference TRBV7-2 and TRBJ2-2): GAGVSQSPSNKVTEKGKDVELRCDPISGHTALYWYRQSLGQGLEFLIYFQGNSAPDKSGLPSDRFSAERTGGSVSTLTIQRTQQEDSAVYLCASSLDIFTGELFFGEGSRLTVL.

There are many counts of this clonotype. The chain joins TRBV7-6 to TRBJ2-3; D might be TRBD2 (5 bases). This CDR3 spans 17 amino acids. V lost 5 bases to trimming and J lost 2 bases, with 20 bases between them. CDR1 is SGHVS, CDR2 FNYEAQ, per germline. The CDR3 DNA sequence: TGTGCCAGCAGCACCCTCGGAATCGGGAAGGCCACAGATACGCAGTATTTT. Amino acid sequence: CASSTLGIGKATDTQYF.

This clonotype was seen at least ten times. J is TRBJ2-1 and V is TRBV5-1; D is undetermined. This CDR3 is 12 amino acids long. V was pared by 0 bases and J by 5 bases, with 3 bases between. In germline, CDR1 is SGHRS, CDR2 YFSETQ. The CDR3: CASSLGDNEQFF. Here the CDR3 DNA reads TGCGCCAGCAGCTTGGGAGACAATGAGCAGTTCTTC.

Ten or more counts support this clonotype. The chain has TRBV4-2 and TRBJ2-3; the match to TRBD2 covers 9 bases. The CDR3 covers 16 residues. Germline CDR1 is LGHNA and CDR2 is YNFKEQ. V lost 0 bases, J lost 6 bases, and 7 bases stayed unmatched. CDR3 loop: CASSQEWAGGPDTQYF. The CDR3 coding sequence is TGTGCCAGCAGCCAAGAGTGGGCGGGAGGGCCTGATACGCAGTATTTT.

This chain connects TRBV20-1 to TRBJ2-5; D gene uncertain. Germline lookup yields CDR1 DFQATT and CDR2 SNEGSKA (reference sequence). There are 13 residues in the CDR3. The V gene lost 1 base and the J gene lost 2 bases, with 8 bases spanning the gap. The DNA of the CDR3 is TGCAGTGCTAGAGTGGCAGGACAAGAGACCCAGTACTTC. Translating it yields CSARVAGQETQYF.

This clonotype was seen a few times. This chain connects TRBV12-3 or TRBV12-4 to TRBJ2-5, with 13 bases lining up with TRBD2. After removal of 5 bases from V and 3 bases from J, the junction contained 9 bases not matched to a gene. The length of the CDR3 is 17 residues. In nucleotides, the CDR3 is TGTGCCAGCAGTACTCCGACTAGCGGGGGGAGGAAAGAGACCCAGTACTTC. It specifies CASSTPTSGGRKETQYF.

This clonotype was observed many times. The junction does not match germline at one end; this may be a read error. The chain is built from TRBV27 and TRBJ2-1; D call uncertain. The CDR3 totals 11 residues. Germline V lookup: CDR1 MNHEY, CDR2 SMNVEV (reference sequence). CDR3 in DNA: TGTGCCAGCAGTTTATCGAAGTCCTTGATCTTC. Protein product: CASSLSKSLIF.